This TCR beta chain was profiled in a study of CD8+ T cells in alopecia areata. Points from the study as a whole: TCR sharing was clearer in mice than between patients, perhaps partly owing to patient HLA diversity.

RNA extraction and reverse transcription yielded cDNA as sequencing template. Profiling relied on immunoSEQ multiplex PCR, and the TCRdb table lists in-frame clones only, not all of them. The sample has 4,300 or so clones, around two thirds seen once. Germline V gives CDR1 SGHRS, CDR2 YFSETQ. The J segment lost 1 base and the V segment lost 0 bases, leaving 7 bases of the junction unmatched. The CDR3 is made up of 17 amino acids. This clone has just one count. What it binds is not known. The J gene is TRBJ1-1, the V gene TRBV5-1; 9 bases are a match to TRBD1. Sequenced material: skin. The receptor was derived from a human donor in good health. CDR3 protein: CASSLGAPGQGNTEAFF. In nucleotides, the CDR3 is TGCGCCAGCAGCTTGGGCGCGCCGGGACAGGGGAACACTGAAGCTTTCTTT.